This T cell receptor beta chain was sequenced during a study of blood T cell repertoires in COVID-19. About the research overall: COVID-19 samples collected from the United States, Italy and Spain covered acute and convalescent phases. From T cells, B-cell-depleted T cells, or PBMCs came the material, which was cDNA or gDNA.

Original handling: The authors estimated nucleated cell counts from reference gene primer amplification. This table comes from immunoSEQ multiplex PCR, and its TCRdb copy is limited to in-frame clones, with some not included. Clone size and V and J calls were adopted from that table, with D and trimming inferred from the DNA. Among about 87,000 clones listed, 70% to 85% were seen once. Looked up from germline, CDR1 is MDHEN and CDR2 is SYDVKM. The CDR3 extends over 15 amino acids. V shed 5 bases, J shed 4 bases, and the junction held 6 bases outside the gene matches. This chain uses TRBV28 with TRBJ1-3; 9 bases are a match to TRBD1. Sequences were obtained from peripheral blood. This receptor was obtained from a woman aged 45-65 years with acute or convalescent COVID-19. CDR3 region: CASSRDRVRGNTIYF. In nucleotides, the CDR3 is TGTGCCAGCAGTCGGGACAGGGTGAGAGGAAACACCATATATTTT. Using reference TRBV28 and TRBJ1-3 for the parts outside the CDR3, the full variable domain is DVKVTQSSRYLVKRTGEKVFLECVQDMDHENMFWYRQDPGLGLRLIYFSYDVKMKEKGDIPEGYSVSREKKERFSLILESASTNQTSMYLCASSRDRVRGNTIYFGEGSWLTVV.